This passage covers 20 T cell receptor beta chains from one sample sequenced in a study of regulatory T cells in long-lasting Graves disease. With iRepertoire HTBI primers and Arm-PCR of CDR3 regions, TCR beta libraries were built. TCRdb called the multiplex PCR reads again in MiXCR, with one record for every CDR3 protein. The sample carries around 450,000 distinct CDR3 sequences, 14% to 15% recorded once. Regarding time point: newly diagnosed GD, antithyroid drugs for less than 3 months. The authors made the TCR library using RNA they extracted from PBMCs. The same specimen was also included in a second study, on T cells in Graves' hyperthyroidism and ophthalmopathy.

The sample consisted of peripheral blood mononuclear cells (PBMCs), taken at new diagnosis, from a patient treated with antithyroid drugs. The receptors shown here come from a woman in her 30s with Graves disease.

Of note for this clonotype: Because the CDR3 is missing its conserved closing phenylalanine or tryptophan, this is likely a read error. Here the CDR3 reads CASSFPGGSDNEQFC. In DNA form, the CDR3 reads TGTGCCAGCAGCTTTCCGGGAGGGTCCGACAATGAGCAGTTCTGC. The chain uses TRBV13 and TRBJ2-1; TRBD2 matches at 8 bases. This CDR3 spans 15 amino acids. The J segment lost 5 bases and the V segment lost 3 bases, leaving 6 bases of the junction unmatched. Germline values: CDR1 PRHDT, CDR2 FYEKMQ (reference sequence).

This clonotype occurred a few times. The gene calls are TRBV12-3 or TRBV12-4 and TRBJ2-7, with 9 bases lining up with TRBD2. The CDR3 length is 17 residues. V lost 2 bases and J lost 3; bases outside the gene matches: 11. CDR3 sequence: CASSLRLAGLPYYEQYF. CDR3 coding DNA: TGTGCCAGCAGTTTACGGCTAGCGGGACTCCCATACTACGAGCAGTACTTC.

The V and J genes are TRBV11-3 and TRBJ2-7, with D unresolved. Germline V gives CDR1 SGHNT, CDR2 YENEEA. The CDR3 spans 13 residues. Trimming pared 3 bases from V and 6 bases from J, leaving 12 bases between. The CDR3 nucleotides read TGTGCCAGCAGCTTCCCGCTGCGTGGCGAGCAGTACTTC. It codes for CASSFPLRGEQYF.

This clonotype has a count of ten or more. This sequence joins TRBV4-1 and TRBJ2-7; 10 bases agree with TRBD1. The CDR3 is 15 amino acids. Germline CDR1 reads MGHRA; CDR2 reads YSYEKL. With V trimmed by 3 bases and J by 2 bases, 4 bases remained unmatched. The CDR3 protein is CASSQSGTGAYEQYF. The CDR3 region has the DNA TGCGCCAGCAGCCAGTCCGGGACAGGGGCCTACGAGCAGTACTTC.

The V and J genes are TRBV5-1 and TRBJ2-7, with no clear D. There are 14 residues in the CDR3. Trimming took off 2 bases at V and 5 bases at J, with 14 bases between the two ends. CDR1 is SGHRS and CDR2 is YFSETQ in the germline V gene. In nucleotides, the CDR3 is TGCGCCAGCAGCTTAGGTGTCGGCCGGAACGAGCAGTACTTC. This translates into CASSLGVGRNEQYF.

A few counts support this clonotype. This sequence joins TRBV20-1 and TRBJ2-2; 15 bases are shared with TRBD2. In germline, CDR1 is DFQATT, CDR2 SNEGSKA (reference sequence). J gave up 7 bases and V 2 bases, and 2 bases lay outside the gene matches. CDR3 length: 15 residues. In nucleotides, the CDR3 is TGCAGTGCTAGACCGGGACTAGCGGGAGGCGGGGAGCTGTTTTTT. Translating it yields CSARPGLAGGGELFF.

This clonotype appeared many times. The J gene is TRBJ1-1, the V gene TRBV28, with D tentatively TRBD1 (6 bases). This CDR3 is 16 amino acids long. Trimming cost V 3 bases and J 0 bases, with 14 bases left between them. Germline CDR1 MDHEN, CDR2 SYDVKM. The CDR3, as DNA: TGTGCCAGCAGTTTGTCGACAGGCGGCATGAACACTGAAGCTTTCTTT. Protein: CASSLSTGGMNTEAFF.

The chain carries TRBV15 and TRBJ2-2; a possible D gene is TRBD2 (7 bases). Per the germline V gene, CDR1 is LNHNV and CDR2 is YYDKDF (reference sequence). This CDR3 comprises 13 residues. Trimming took 8 bases from V and 6 from J, leaving 13 bases between them. CDR3 loop: CATGLGGPGELFF. DNA for the CDR3: TGTGCCACCGGACTAGGGGGGCCCGGGGAGCTGTTTTTT.

This clonotype was seen ten or more times. The chain joins TRBV7-8 to TRBJ2-1; 8 nucleotides line up with TRBD2. V dropped 8 bases and J dropped 7; count of bases not matched to a gene: 13. Germline CDR1 and CDR2: SGHVS and FQNEAQ. The CDR3 loop spans 15 amino acids. The CDR3 reads CASLSDRGGGNEQFF. CDR3 DNA sequence: TGTGCCAGCCTGTCCGATCGGGGGGGAGGGAATGAGCAGTTCTTC.

The J gene is TRBJ2-1, the V gene TRBV4-1, with a possible D match to TRBD2 (5 bases). The CDR3 runs to 16 residues. Germline CDR1 MGHRA, CDR2 YSYEKL. V lost 0 bases to trimming and J lost 3 bases, with 12 bases between them. The CDR3 protein is CASSQDLLEVYNEQFF. The CDR3 DNA is TGCGCCAGCAGCCAAGATCTACTAGAAGTCTACAATGAGCAGTTCTTC.

For the CDR3, the DNA is TGTGCCAGCAGCTTAGCCCACCCCACAGATACGCAGTATTTT. Amino acids: CASSLAHPTDTQYF. The genes are TRBV7-2 and TRBJ2-3; the D is unclear. V lost 0 bases, J lost 2 bases, and 6 bases lay in between. The germline V gene encodes CDR1 SGHTA and CDR2 FQGNSA. This CDR3 comprises 14 residues.

Remarks on this clonotype: A much larger clone differs by one base, so this may be a read error. The chain has TRBV24-1 and TRBJ2-7, with TRBD2 matching over 14 bases. The CDR3 consists of 15 residues. Germline CDR1 is KGHDR and CDR2 is SFDVKD. The V segment lost 7 bases and the J segment 7 bases; nucleotides outside the gene matches: 8. Here the CDR3 DNA reads TGTGCCACCAGGGGACTAGCGGGAGACTACAATGAGCAGTACTTC. Its protein is CATRGLAGDYNEQYF.

This clonotype was seen at least ten times. J is TRBJ1-1 and V is TRBV2; D unresolved. From germline, CDR1 is SNHLY and CDR2 FYNNEI. The CDR3 consists of 13 residues. Trimming took 7 bases from V and 0 from J, leaving 9 bases between them. The CDR3 sequence is CASIWTLNTEAFF. The CDR3 coding sequence is TGTGCCAGCATATGGACCTTGAACACTGAAGCTTTCTTT. The full variable domain, completed using reference TRBV2 and TRBJ1-1, is EPEVTQTPSHQVTQMGQEVILRCVPISNHLYFYWYRQILGQKVEFLVSFYNNEISEKSEIFDDQFSVERPDGSNFTLKIRSTKLEDSAMYFCASIWTLNTEAFFGQGTRLTVV.

This clonotype was counted many times. This chain uses TRBV12-3 or TRBV12-4 with TRBJ2-5; TRBD2 might be the D (5 bases). V lost 5 bases to trimming and J lost 5 bases, with 21 bases between them. The CDR3 is 16 amino acids. CDR3 residues: CASSPLPGGSDETQYF. The DNA for the CDR3 is TGTGCCAGCAGTCCCCTCCCGGGTGGTAGCGACGAGACCCAGTACTTC.

The CDR3 nucleotides read TGTGCCAGCAGCCCTCGGACAGGGGGCAGCGAAAGCTCCTACGAGCAGTACTTC. Encoded protein: CASSPRTGGSESSYEQYF. The chain has TRBV7-9 and TRBJ2-7, with TRBD1 matching over 11 bases. This CDR3 has 18 residues. The V segment lost 5 bases and the J segment 0 bases; nucleotides outside the gene matches: 12. Germline V gives CDR1 SEHNR, CDR2 FQNEAQ (reference sequence).

The chain joins TRBV12-3 or TRBV12-4 to TRBJ1-3; weak D call: TRBD1 (6 bases). CDR3 length: 15 amino acids. The ends were cut back, 4 bases at V and 0 bases at J, with 10 bases in the middle. The CDR3 loop is CASSSGEGSGNTIYF. The CDR3 DNA reads TGTGCCAGCAGTTCAGGGGAAGGCTCTGGAAACACCATATATTTT.

This clonotype was seen repeatedly, ten times or more. The chain couples TRBV15 to TRBJ2-3, with 7 bases identical to TRBD2. Germline CDR1 is LNHNV and CDR2 is YYDKDF (reference sequence). This CDR3 contains 18 residues. J gave up 1 base and V 7 bases, and 17 bases lay outside the gene matches. The CDR3 reads CATTPGLAAETRTDTQYF. The CDR3 DNA reads TGTGCCACCACCCCGGGTCTAGCGGCCGAGACTCGCACAGATACGCAGTATTTT.

The rearrangement joins TRBV19 to TRBJ2-1; no definite D call. The CDR3 extends over 13 amino acids. Germline assignment: CDR1 LNHDA and CDR2 SQIVND (reference sequence). V lost 3 bases to trimming and J lost 7 bases, with 10 bases between them. Here the CDR3 DNA reads TGTGCCAGTAGTATGGCGCTGATAAATGAGCAGTTCTTC. Its translation is CASSMALINEQFF. The complete variable domain, with remaining parts taken from reference TRBV19 and TRBJ2-1, reads DGGITQSPKYLFRKEGQNVTLSCEQNLNHDAMYWYRQDPGQGLRLIYYSQIVNDFQKGDIAEGYSVSREKKESFPLTVTSAQKNPTAFYLCASSMALINEQFFGPGTRLTVL.

This clonotype came up a few times. This chain's CDR3 is CASRWPAQGMNTEAFF. The CDR3 nucleotides read TGTGCCAGTAGGTGGCCCGCCCAGGGTATGAACACTGAAGCTTTCTTT. The chain recombines TRBV19 with TRBJ1-1, with a weak D call TRBD1 (5 bases). CDR3 length: 16 residues. Germline V CDR1 and CDR2: LNHDA, SQIVND (reference sequence). The germline V and J ends were trimmed by 6 bases and 0 bases, with 17 bases remaining between them.

This clonotype occurred a few times. V usage is TRBV10-3 and J usage is TRBJ1-3, with D possibly TRBD1 on 5 matching bases. CDR1 ENHRY and CDR2 SYGVKD come from the germline V gene. The CDR3 loop spans 15 amino acids. Trimming took off 6 bases at V and 0 bases at J, with 12 bases between the two ends. The CDR3 here is CAIRGDADSGNTIYF. CDR3 sequence (DNA): TGTGCCATCAGGGGGGACGCAGACTCTGGAAACACCATATATTTT.